This passage covers 19 T cell receptor beta chains from one sample sequenced in a study of blood T cell repertoires in COVID-19. Here immunoSEQ multiplex PCR was the method, and the copy in TCRdb shows in-frame clones only, minus some. The sample carries around 34,000 clones, roughly 80% recorded once. Specimen: peripheral blood. Every receptor here comes from a woman between 70 and 85 years old with acute or convalescent COVID-19.

The chain couples TRBV7-9 to TRBJ2-1, with a tentative D call TRBD1 (6 bases). The CDR3 is made up of 12 amino acids. V lost 3 bases, J lost 9 bases, and 9 bases lay in between. The V gene's germline CDR1 is SEHNR and CDR2 FQNEAQ (reference sequence). The CDR3 loop reads CASSFVGAEQFF. CDR3 sequence (DNA): TGTGCCAGCAGCTTCGTGGGGGCTGAGCAGTTCTTC.

This clone appeared a few times. The CDR3 region is CASRGLGDEQYF. DNA of the CDR3: TGTGCCAGCCGGGGGTTAGGTGATGAGCAGTACTTC. The chain has TRBV27 and TRBJ2-7; D perhaps matches TRBD2 (6 bases). Trimming stripped 8 bases from V and 7 bases from J, with 15 bases between. The V gene's germline CDR1 is MNHEY and CDR2 SMNVEV (reference sequence). The CDR3 length is 12 residues.

The genes are TRBV2 and TRBJ2-3, with D possibly matching TRBD2 (5 bases). This CDR3 is built from 18 residues. Germline loops: CDR1 SNHLY, CDR2 FYNNEI. V was clipped by 4 bases and J by 2 bases, with 22 bases between them. CDR3 sequence reads: CASSAGSRWVQFTDTQYF. CDR3 DNA sequence: TGTGCCAGCAGTGCGGGGTCTCGTTGGGTCCAATTCACAGATACGCAGTATTTT.

This sequence joins TRBV14 and TRBJ2-7; no clear D gene. Germline values: CDR1 SGHDN, CDR2 FVKESK. V lost 0 bases and J 6 bases, leaving 9 bases between the germline ends. This CDR3 region has 13 residues. The CDR3 sequence: CASSQDLQSEQYF. The CDR3 nucleotides read TGTGCCAGCAGCCAAGATTTACAGTCCGAGCAGTACTTC.

The gene calls are TRBV19 and TRBJ1-3; 11 nucleotides align to TRBD1. V gave up 3 bases and J gave up 2 bases; unmatched junction bases: 3. The CDR3 consists of 16 residues. Looked up from germline, CDR1 is LNHDA and CDR2 is SQIVND (reference sequence). The CDR3 bases are TGTGCCAGTAGTATCGGACAGGGGGCGCCTGGAAACACCATATATTTT. Translated: CASSIGQGAPGNTIYF.

The genes are TRBV21-1 and TRBJ2-1; TRBD1 was called by the table and not checked on the DNA. TRBV21-1 is a pseudogene segment. This CDR3 region has 15 residues. The DNA for the CDR3 is TGTGCCAGCAGCAAAGGACAGGACTTTCGGTATGAGCAGTTCTTC. Translating it yields CASSKGQDFRYEQFF.

This chain uses TRBV7-8 with TRBJ1-5, with 7 nucleotides matching TRBD1. CDR3 size: 14 residues. V gave up 2 bases and J gave up 5 bases; unmatched junction bases: 3. Germline V gene sequence: CDR1 SGHVS, CDR2 FQNEAQ. CDR3 DNA: TGTGCCAGCAGCTTAAACAGGGGCCATCAGCCCCAGCATTTT. This codes for CASSLNRGHQPQHF.

The J gene is TRBJ2-7, the V gene TRBV6-1; 8 bases agree with TRBD1. Germline V CDR1 and CDR2: MNHNS, SASEGT. This CDR3 contains 14 residues. V was clipped by 3 bases and J by 3 bases; unmatched bases: 4. The CDR3 loop reads CASSDAQGGYEQYF. The DNA of the CDR3 is TGTGCCAGCAGTGACGCACAGGGGGGCTACGAGCAGTACTTC.

The chain combines TRBV5-1 with TRBJ2-1; TRBD2 matches at 8 bases. The CDR3 is made up of 15 amino acids. Trimming at V came to 4 bases and at J to 4 bases, leaving 7 bases not matched to a gene. The germline V gene has CDR1 SGHRS and CDR2 YFSETQ. This CDR3 reads CASSRGLVGYNEQFF. The CDR3, as DNA: TGCGCCAGCAGCCGGGGACTAGTAGGGTACAATGAGCAGTTCTTC.

This clone was detected only once. This chain uses TRBV3-1 (or the pseudogene TRBV3-2) with TRBJ1-6, with 8 nucleotides matching TRBD1. V shed 1 base, J shed 7 bases, and the junction held 3 bases outside the gene matches. The germline CDR1 and CDR2 sequences are LGHDT and YNNKEL (reference sequence). CDR3 length: 15 amino acids. CDR3 sequence reads: CASSQGTGKNSPLHF. Written as DNA, the CDR3 is TGTGCCAGCAGCCAAGGGACAGGGAAAAATTCACCCCTCCACTTT.

The rearrangement uses TRBV5-1 and TRBJ1-2; weak D call: TRBD1 (6 bases). From germline, CDR1 is SGHRS and CDR2 YFSETQ. Trimming removed 0 bases from V and 9 bases from J, with 15 bases in between. CDR3 length: 14 amino acids. The CDR3 reads CASSLGGPDRSYTF. Written as DNA, the CDR3 is TGCGCCAGCAGCTTGGGGGGTCCCGACAGGAGCTACACCTTC. The full variable domain, its missing parts supplied by reference TRBV5-1 and TRBJ1-2, is KAGVTQTPRYLIKTRGQQVTLSCSPISGHRSVSWYQQTPGQGLQFLFEYFSETQRNKGNFPGRFSGRQFSNSRSEMNVSTLELGDSALYLCASSLGGPDRSYTFGSGTRLTVV.

J is TRBJ2-2 and V is TRBV27; 14 nucleotides line up with TRBD2. This CDR3 region has 19 residues. Germline V gene data show CDR1 as MNHEY and CDR2 as SMNVEV (reference sequence). The V segment lost 4 bases and the J segment 3 bases; nucleotides outside the gene matches: 10. CDR3 sequence reads: CASSSRLAGGLGDTGELFF. The DNA of the CDR3 is TGTGCCAGCAGTTCGAGACTAGCGGGAGGGCTTGGGGACACCGGGGAGCTGTTTTTT.

This chain links TRBV14 with TRBJ1-1; no clear D. Trimming cost V 0 bases and J 4 bases, with 15 bases left between them. The germline CDR1 and CDR2 sequences are SGHDN and FVKESK. The CDR3 consists of 16 residues. CDR3 region: CASSQESFLGGTEAFF. CDR3 coding DNA: TGTGCCAGCAGCCAAGAATCCTTCCTCGGCGGCACTGAAGCTTTCTTT.

This clone was picked up many times. The V and J genes are TRBV7-9 and TRBJ2-1, with 11 bases aligning to TRBD2. Germline V gives CDR1 SEHNR, CDR2 FQNEAQ (reference sequence). This CDR3 has 16 amino acids. J lost 3 bases, V lost 0 bases, and 1 base had no gene match. CDR3 sequence: CASSLAGLADYNEQFF. Written as DNA, the CDR3 is TGTGCCAGCAGCTTAGCGGGACTAGCGGACTACAATGAGCAGTTCTTC.

The chain has TRBV28 and TRBJ1-5; 10 nucleotides match TRBD1. CDR1 and CDR2 (germline): MDHEN, SYDVKM. The V and J ends lost 3 bases and 0 bases, in that order; junction bases with no gene match: 8. CDR3 length equals 18 residues. In DNA, the CDR3 is TGTGCCAGCAGTTTGCAGGACAGGGGGGCCTATAGCAATCAGCCCCAGCATTTT. This gives the protein CASSLQDRGAYSNQPQHF. The entire variable domain, with the rest obtained from reference TRBV28 and TRBJ1-5, is as follows: DVKVTQSSRYLVKRTGEKVFLECVQDMDHENMFWYRQDPGLGLRLIYFSYDVKMKEKGDIPEGYSVSREKKERFSLILESASTNQTSMYLCASSLQDRGAYSNQPQHFGDGTRLSIL.

CDR3 DNA: TGCGCCAGCAGCCAAGATCAGGGACTAGCGGGTTTTATCGCAGATACGCAGTATTTT. Its protein product is CASSQDQGLAGFIADTQYF. The chain uses TRBV4-1 and TRBJ2-3, with 12 bases fitting TRBD2. The CDR3 spans 19 residues. The V gene's germline CDR1 is MGHRA and CDR2 YSYEKL. J gave up 4 bases and V 0 bases, and 11 bases lay outside the gene matches.

A few counts support this clone. The chain couples TRBV19 to TRBJ2-2; D remains unclear. The V gene's germline CDR1 is LNHDA and CDR2 SQIVND (reference sequence). Trimming cost V 3 bases and J 4 bases, with 9 bases left between them. This CDR3 region has 14 residues. The CDR3 DNA is TGTGCCAGTAGTATTTTAAGGAGCACCGGGGAGCTGTTTTTT. It encodes CASSILRSTGELFF.

The rearrangement links TRBV7-2 to TRBJ2-7; 9 nucleotides align to TRBD1. V shed 3 bases and J 4 bases; nucleotides not matched to a gene: 4. This CDR3 region has 14 residues. From germline, CDR1 is SGHTA and CDR2 FQGNSA. In DNA, the CDR3 is TGTGCCAGCAGCTTCGAGACAGGGGGTTACGAGCAGTACTTC. This translates into CASSFETGGYEQYF.

The chain uses TRBV7-2 and TRBJ1-1, with D unclear. CDR3 length equals 14 residues. V lost 1 base and J lost 1, with 7 bases in between. The germline gives CDR1 SGHTA, CDR2 FQGNSA. The CDR3 loop reads CASSLGNRNTEAFF. The CDR3 nucleotides are TGTGCCAGCAGCTTAGGAAACAGGAACACTGAAGCTTTCTTT.